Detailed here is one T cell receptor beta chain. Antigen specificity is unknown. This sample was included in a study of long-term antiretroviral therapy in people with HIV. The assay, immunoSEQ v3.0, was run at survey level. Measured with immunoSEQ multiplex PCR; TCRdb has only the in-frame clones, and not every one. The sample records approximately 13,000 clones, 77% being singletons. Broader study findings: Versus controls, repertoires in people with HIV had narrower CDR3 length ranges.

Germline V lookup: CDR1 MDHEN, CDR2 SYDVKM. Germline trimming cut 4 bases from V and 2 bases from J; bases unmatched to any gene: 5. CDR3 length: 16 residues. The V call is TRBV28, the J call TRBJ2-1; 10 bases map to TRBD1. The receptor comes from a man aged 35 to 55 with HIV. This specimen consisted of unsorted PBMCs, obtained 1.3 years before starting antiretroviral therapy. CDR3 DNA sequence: TGTGCCAGCAGTTCCACAGGACAGGGGGCCTACAATGAGCAGTTCTTC. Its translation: CASSSTGQGAYNEQFF. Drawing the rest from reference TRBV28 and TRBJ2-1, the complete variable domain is DVKVTQSSRYLVKRTGEKVFLECVQDMDHENMFWYRQDPGLGLRLIYFSYDVKMKEKGDIPEGYSVSREKKERFSLILESASTNQTSMYLCASSSTGQGAYNEQFFGPGTRLTVL.